One sample yielded the 14 T cell receptor beta chains listed below, sequenced in a study of blood T cell repertoires in COVID-19. Repertoires were generated with immunoSEQ multiplex PCR, while TCRdb's copy carries only in-frame clones and drops some. The data hold some 120,000 clones, with about 90% observed a single time. Sample: peripheral blood. These TCRs come from a man aged 50 or older with COVID-19, enrolled during active disease.

This chain joins TRBV2 and TRBJ1-5; D is unresolved. The CDR3 has 15 residues. Germline lookup yields CDR1 SNHLY and CDR2 FYNNEI. V was pared by 4 bases and J by 1 base, with 11 bases between. CDR3 DNA sequence: TGTGCCAGCAGTGTAGACACCCTGAGCAATCAGCCCCAGCATTTT. Translation gives CASSVDTLSNQPQHF.

The chain joins TRBV14 to TRBJ1-4; no definite D call. Trimming took 0 bases from V and 10 from J, leaving 6 bases between them. The CDR3 is 12 residues long. In germline, CDR1 is SGHDN, CDR2 FVKESK. CDR3 loop: CASSQDRRKLFF. DNA for the CDR3: TGTGCCAGCAGCCAAGATCGCAGAAAACTGTTTTTT.

The genes are TRBV10-3 and TRBJ2-1; TRBD2 matches 10 bases. The CDR3 extends over 16 amino acids. V trimming: 0 bases; J trimming: 6 bases; junction bases outside the gene matches: 5. CDR1 is ENHRY and CDR2 is SYGVKD in the germline V gene. The CDR3 region is CAISESVAGGGNEQFF. The CDR3 nucleotides are TGTGCCATCAGTGAGTCAGTAGCGGGAGGAGGCAATGAGCAGTTCTTC.

V usage is TRBV6-5 and J usage is TRBJ1-4; 9 bases line up with TRBD1. V trimming: 4 bases; J trimming: 7 bases; junction bases outside the gene matches: 7. CDR1 is MNHEY, CDR2 SVGAGI, per germline. The CDR3 loop spans 15 amino acids. CDR3 amino acids: CASSSGQGRGEKLFF. In DNA form, the CDR3 reads TGTGCCAGCAGTTCAGGACAGGGGCGAGGTGAAAAACTGTTTTTT.

The chain employs TRBV3-1 (or the pseudogene TRBV3-2) and TRBJ2-7, with D unresolved. Trimming stripped 2 bases from V and 6 bases from J, with 5 bases between. The CDR3 runs 11 residues. Germline CDR1 is LGHDT and CDR2 is YNNKEL (reference sequence). CDR3 in DNA: TGTGCCAGCAGCCAAAGTAGCGAGCAGTACTTC. Amino acids: CASSQSSEQYF.

The chain links TRBV27 to TRBJ2-1; 9 nucleotides align to TRBD1. CDR1 is MNHEY, CDR2 SMNVEV, per germline (reference sequence). Trimming took 8 bases from V and 5 from J; bases not matched to a gene: 1. The CDR3 has 12 residues. As DNA, the CDR3 is TGTGCCAGCCGGACAGGGGACAATGAGCAGTTCTTC. It is translated as CASRTGDNEQFF.

V and J are TRBV7-7 and TRBJ2-5, with 13 bases matching TRBD2. The V gene end was trimmed by 0 bases and the J gene end by 5 bases; junction bases not matched to a gene: 9. Germline V lookup: CDR1 SSHAT, CDR2 FNYEAQ (reference sequence). This CDR3 comprises 18 residues. The CDR3 DNA reads as TGTGCCAGCAGCTTAGCGCCCCGGACTAGCGGGAGATCGGAGACCCAGTACTTC. Translation gives CASSLAPRTSGRSETQYF.

The chain carries TRBV6-1 and TRBJ2-3; 10 bases are a match to TRBD2. The germline V gene encodes CDR1 MNHNS and CDR2 SASEGT. V gave up 1 base and J gave up 2 bases; unmatched junction bases: 6. The CDR3 sequence is 17 residues long. The CDR3 here is CASSEVLAGGPTDTQYF. CDR3 sequence (DNA): TGTGCCAGCAGTGAAGTCTTAGCGGGAGGACCCACAGATACGCAGTATTTT.

The chain is built from TRBV29-1 and TRBJ1-5; D unclear. From germline, CDR1 is SQVTM and CDR2 ANQGSEA. The CDR3 has 13 amino acids. V was cut by 6 bases and J by 0 bases, with 9 bases left in between. The CDR3 bases are TGCAGCGTGGCCGGGGATAGCAATCAGCCCCAGCATTTT. This codes for CSVAGDSNQPQHF.

V and J are TRBV2 and TRBJ1-5, with a tentative D call TRBD1 (6 bases). Germline V gene lookup returns CDR1 SNHLY and CDR2 FYNNEI. This CDR3 is 17 amino acids long. The V end lost 5 bases, the J end lost 4 bases, and 21 bases lay between the germline ends. The DNA for the CDR3 is TGTGCCAGCAGTCCCTCGAAATCCAGGGGAGGGAATCAGCCCCAGCATTTT. Translating it yields CASSPSKSRGGNQPQHF. Drawing the rest from reference TRBV2 and TRBJ1-5, the complete variable domain is EPEVTQTPSHQVTQMGQEVILRCVPISNHLYFYWYRQILGQKVEFLVSFYNNEISEKSEIFDDQFSVERPDGSNFTLKIRSTKLEDSAMYFCASSPSKSRGGNQPQHFGDGTRLSIL.

In its sample, this clone was seen a few times. The chain carries TRBV24-1 and TRBJ1-5; no definite D call. Germline V lookup: CDR1 KGHDR, CDR2 SFDVKD. This CDR3 comprises 12 residues. V lost 4 bases and J lost 5, with 5 bases in between. CDR3: CATSEGDQPQHF. The CDR3 DNA reads as TGTGCCACCAGTGAGGGCGATCAGCCCCAGCATTTT.

The chain has TRBV5-5 and TRBJ1-4; 10 bases map to TRBD1. Unmatched junction bases numbered 10, after V lost 3 bases and J lost 8 bases. Germline V gene lookup returns CDR1 SGHKS and CDR2 YYEKEE (reference sequence). This CDR3 is 16 amino acids long. CDR3 nucleotides: TGTGCCAGCAGCTATATAGCCGGGACAGGGGAAGAAAAACTGTTTTTT. It is translated as CASSYIAGTGEEKLFF. Together with reference TRBV5-5 and TRBJ1-4, the CDR3 gives the full variable domain: DAGVTQSPTHLIKTRGQQVTLRCSPISGHKSVSWYQQVLGQGPQFIFQYYEKEERGRGNFPDRFSARQFPNYSSELNVNALLLGDSALYLCASSYIAGTGEEKLFFGSGTQLSVL.

This chain links TRBV5-1 with TRBJ2-7; D is perhaps TRBD1 (5 bases). CDR3 length: 15 amino acids. The V gene lost 0 bases and the J gene lost 0 bases, with 10 bases spanning the gap. Germline V gene data show CDR1 as SGHRS and CDR2 as YFSETQ. Here the CDR3 reads CASSLVSGSSYEQYF. CDR3 coding DNA: TGCGCCAGCAGCTTGGTGTCAGGGTCCTCCTACGAGCAGTACTTC.

The gene calls are TRBV9 and TRBJ1-2, with 7 bases fitting TRBD1. The CDR3 spans 14 residues. Germline loops: CDR1 SGDLS, CDR2 YYNGEE. Unmatched junction bases numbered 2, after V lost 1 base and J lost 2 bases. CDR3 sequence (DNA): TGTGCCAGCAGCGTATCGACAGGGAACTATGGCTACACCTTC. Its translation is CASSVSTGNYGYTF.